This record covers a single TCR beta chain. How the authors handled the data: For nucleated cells, counts were estimated from reference gene primer amplification. This table comes from immunoSEQ multiplex PCR, and its TCRdb copy is limited to in-frame clones, with some not included. Clonal size and the V and J genes are those of that table, whereas D and trimming came from the DNA. In the table there are fewer than 300,000 clones, over 70% of which are singletons. The data are from a study of blood T cell repertoires in COVID-19. Across the whole study: Acute and convalescent COVID-19 samples came from the United States, Italy and Spain. T cells, B-cell-depleted T cells, or PBMCs provided the cDNA or gDNA that served as material.

The CDR3 length is 15 residues. Germline CDR1 and CDR2: SGHRS and YFSETQ. V dropped 0 bases and J dropped 4; count of bases not matched to a gene: 4. The TCR originated in a man of 80 years or more with acute or convalescent COVID-19. The sample was peripheral blood. This chain links TRBV5-1 with TRBJ2-5, with 9 bases matching TRBD2. Here the CDR3 DNA reads TGCGCCAGCAGCTTGGGCGGCGGGGGGGCAGAGACCCAGTACTTC. This codes for CASSLGGGGAETQYF.